The 26 T cell receptor beta chains below come from one sample, sequenced in a study of Ad26.COV2.S vaccination and SARS-CoV-2 variants. Sample treatment: about 20 received Ad26.COV2.S at low or high dose, single or two shots; roughly five received placebo; per-sample allocation not given. Sampling took place 63 days after the first vaccine or placebo injection. Some clones are missing from TCRdb's copy, which holds only in-frame ones; the method was immunoSEQ multiplex PCR. The table lists 200,000 to 250,000 clones, roughly 90% of them singletons. The sequenced sample was peripheral blood, obtained in a trial of Ad26.COV2.S vaccine versus placebo. All receptors derive from a person aged 18-60 years who received the Ad26.COV2.S COVID-19 vaccine or a placebo.

This chain links TRBV7-8 with TRBJ2-2; D ambiguous. This CDR3 comprises 16 residues. Germline CDR1 reads SGHVS; CDR2 reads FQNEAQ. The V end was cut by 6 bases, the J end by 3 bases, with 17 bases between. CDR3 sequence: CASRDRRSLYTGELFF. The CDR3 DNA follows: TGTGCCAGCAGGGATCGAAGGTCCCTTTACACCGGGGAGCTGTTTTTT.

This chain uses TRBV18 with TRBJ2-7; the match to TRBD1 covers 9 bases. Germline CDR1 is KGHSH and CDR2 is LQKENI. The CDR3 runs to 14 residues. The trim removed 3 bases at V and 5 bases at J, leaving 5 bases unmatched. The CDR3 nucleotides are TGTGCCAGCTCACCGAGACAGGGGGTGCACGAGCAGTACTTC. As protein: CASSPRQGVHEQYF.

The chain uses TRBV21-1 and TRBJ1-2. TRBV21-1 is annotated as a pseudogene. The CDR3 is 14 residues long. The CDR3 coding sequence is TGTGCCAGCAGCAAAGGCCCGGGGAGCTATGGCTACACCTTC. This translates into CASSKGPGSYGYTF.

This sequence joins TRBV2 and TRBJ2-7; the D gene is possibly TRBD1 (6 bases). V lost 9 bases, J lost 6 bases, and 24 bases lay in between. CDR1 is SNHLY, CDR2 FYNNEI, per germline. CDR3 length: 15 residues. In DNA, the CDR3 is TGTGCCAGAACGAAAAGAATGGACAGTTTAGCCGAGCAGTACTTC. It encodes CARTKRMDSLAEQYF.

This clone has just one count. The rearrangement joins TRBV5-1 to TRBJ2-3, with D perhaps being TRBD1 or TRBD2 (5 bases each). The CDR3 sequence is 15 residues long. CDR1 is SGHRS and CDR2 is YFSETQ in the germline V gene. V gave up 1 base and J gave up 3 bases, with 12 bases separating them. The CDR3: CASSLSPGSTDTQYF. CDR3 coding DNA: TGCGCCAGCAGCTTGTCTCCAGGGAGTACAGATACGCAGTATTTT.

The chain recombines TRBV6-5 with TRBJ1-6, with D hard to call. This CDR3 is built from 15 residues. Germline loops: CDR1 MNHEY, CDR2 SVGAGI. The V and J ends lost 0 bases and 5 bases respectively, with 8 bases between them. CDR3 in DNA: TGTGCCAGCAGTTACTCGAAAACAGATAATTCACCCCTCCACTTT. Translating gives CASSYSKTDNSPLHF.

The CDR3 nucleotides are TGTGCCAGCAGCACCCAGCTGCCCCAAGAGACCCAGTACTTC. Its translation is CASSTQLPQETQYF. V is TRBV7-9 and J is TRBJ2-5; D unclear. CDR1 is SEHNR and CDR2 is FQNEAQ in the germline V gene (reference sequence). This CDR3 has 14 amino acids. Trimming pared 5 bases from V and 1 base from J, leaving 11 bases between.

In its sample, this clone was seen a few times. The chain joins TRBV12-3 or TRBV12-4 to TRBJ1-2; unclear D gene. Trimming shortened V by 7 bases and J by 9 bases, and 18 bases separated the two germline ends. The CDR3 has 13 amino acids. The CDR3 spells CASNPTDSGSYTF. In nucleotides, the CDR3 is TGTGCCAGCAACCCGACTGACTCAGGAAGCTACACCTTC.

V usage is TRBV5-1 and J usage is TRBJ2-7, with TRBD1 as a possible D gene (5 bases). CDR1 is SGHRS and CDR2 is YFSETQ in the germline V gene. This CDR3 spans 15 amino acids. V lost 7 bases and J 6 bases, leaving 23 bases between the germline ends. CDR3 sequence: CASSTGRASVLEQYF. The CDR3 DNA reads TGCGCCAGCTCAACTGGCAGGGCGTCTGTGCTCGAGCAGTACTTC.

This clone was recorded once. V is TRBV7-2 and J is TRBJ1-1; 8 positions match TRBD1. CDR1 and CDR2 (germline): SGHTA, FQGNSA. The CDR3 sequence is 14 residues long. J was trimmed by 7 bases and V by 5 bases; bases with no gene match: 9. The CDR3 bases are TGTGCCAGCAGCCCATTCAATACAGGGGGTGAAGCTTTCTTT. This translates into CASSPFNTGGEAFF. The variable domain in full, completed from reference TRBV7-2 and TRBJ1-1, reads GAGVSQSPSNKVTEKGKDVELRCDPISGHTALYWYRQSLGQGLEFLIYFQGNSAPDKSGLPSDRFSAERTGGSVSTLTIQRTQQEDSAVYLCASSPFNTGGEAFFGQGTRLTVV.

This clone was seen a single time. The CDR3 region is CATSDSGVYGYTF. CDR3 DNA: TGTGCCACCAGTGACTCAGGGGTGTATGGCTACACCTTC. The chain uses TRBV24-1 and TRBJ1-2; D possibly corresponds to TRBD1 (6 bases). The germline V gene encodes CDR1 KGHDR and CDR2 SFDVKD. CDR3 size: 13 residues. Trimming cost V 4 bases and J 5 bases, with 10 bases left between them.

This clone was found a few times. Other DNA sequences from this sample encode an identical CDR3 as well. The chain links TRBV6-2 or TRBV6-3 to TRBJ2-7; 11 bases line up with TRBD2. This CDR3 contains 14 residues. With 2 bases clipped from V and 3 bases from J, the junction kept 0 bases outside the gene matches. Per germline, CDR1 MNHEY and CDR2 SVGEGT. CDR3 sequence (DNA): TGTGCCAGCAGTTACGGGACTAGCGGCTACGAGCAGTACTTC. It encodes CASSYGTSGYEQYF.

This chain connects TRBV7-3 to TRBJ2-7; TRBD1 matches 9 bases. CDR1 SGHTA and CDR2 FQGTGA come from the germline V gene. V gave up 4 bases and J gave up 5 bases; unmatched junction bases: 12. The CDR3 extends over 16 amino acids. The CDR3, as DNA: TGTGCCAGCAGCTCAAAGCCGGGACAGGGAACGGACGAGCAGTACTTC. Protein sequence: CASSSKPGQGTDEQYF.

This sequence joins TRBV4-1 and TRBJ2-1, with D perhaps TRBD1 or TRBD2 (5 bases each). The CDR3 is 17 amino acids. V was cut by 0 bases and J by 0 bases, with 12 bases left in between. Per the germline V gene, CDR1 is MGHRA and CDR2 is YSYEKL. CDR3: CASSQEMGRSSYNEQFF. The CDR3, as DNA: TGCGCCAGCAGCCAAGAAATGGGACGCAGCTCCTACAATGAGCAGTTCTTC.

The chain joins TRBV7-3 to TRBJ2-2; D uncertain. The CDR3 length is 16 residues. V shed 2 bases and J shed 1 base, with 11 bases lying between them. The germline V gene has CDR1 SGHTA and CDR2 FQGTGA. CDR3 loop: CASSLSNLGNTGELFF. The DNA of the CDR3 is TGTGCCAGCAGCTTATCAAATTTGGGGAACACCGGGGAGCTGTTTTTT.

This rearrangement joins TRBV7-2 to TRBJ2-3; 9 positions agree with TRBD2. The CDR3 runs to 15 residues. From germline, CDR1 is SGHTA and CDR2 FQGNSA. Trimming cost V 6 bases and J 4 bases; bases outside gene matches: 8. Here the CDR3 DNA reads TGTGCCAGCAGACGCGGGAGGGAGAGCGCAGATACGCAGTATTTT. As protein: CASRRGRESADTQYF. Supplemented by reference TRBV7-2 and TRBJ2-3, the full variable domain reads GAGVSQSPSNKVTEKGKDVELRCDPISGHTALYWYRQSLGQGLEFLIYFQGNSAPDKSGLPSDRFSAERTGGSVSTLTIQRTQQEDSAVYLCASRRGRESADTQYFGPGTRLTVL.

This clone was detected only a few times. At the DNA level, this CDR3 is encoded by other sequences in the same sample as well. Written as DNA, the CDR3 is TGCAGCGTTACTAGTAGCTCCTACGAGCAGTACTTC. This gives the protein CSVTSSSYEQYF. The chain joins TRBV29-1 to TRBJ2-7; D is possibly TRBD2 (5 bases). Germline-derived CDR1 and CDR2 are SQVTM and ANQGSEA. The CDR3 totals 12 residues. Trimming shortened V by 5 bases and J by 0 bases, and 8 bases separated the two germline ends.

This clone occurred a few times. The rearrangement uses TRBV2 and TRBJ1-1, with TRBD1 identical over 10 bases. CDR3 length: 14 residues. Looked up from germline, CDR1 is SNHLY and CDR2 is FYNNEI. V was pared by 7 bases and J by 4 bases, with 6 bases of the junction left unmatched. CDR3 amino acids: CASTEDRGGTEAFF. In DNA form, the CDR3 reads TGTGCCAGCACCGAGGACAGGGGGGGCACTGAAGCTTTCTTT.

The chain links TRBV11-3 to TRBJ2-1, with unresolved D. The V end lost 4 bases, the J end lost 6 bases, and 16 bases lay between the germline ends. The CDR3 loop spans 15 amino acids. Looked up from germline, CDR1 is SGHNT and CDR2 is YENEEA. The CDR3 DNA reads as TGTGCCAGCAGCTCCTCCCTTTCGAGATCCAATGAGCAGTTCTTC. It codes for CASSSSLSRSNEQFF.

The chain joins TRBV6-2 or TRBV6-3 to TRBJ1-3; D gene uncertain. Trimming removed 5 bases from V and 0 bases from J, with 14 bases in between. Germline V gives CDR1 MNHEY, CDR2 SVGEGT. CDR3 size: 16 residues. For the CDR3, the DNA is TGTGCCAGCAGTGTAACTGGGATCAACTCTGGAAACACCATATATTTT. Amino acid sequence: CASSVTGINSGNTIYF.

The chain is built from TRBV6-1 and TRBJ2-6, with a possible D match to TRBD2 (6 bases). CDR1 is MNHNS, CDR2 SASEGT, per germline. Trimming cost V 1 base and J 2 bases, with 9 bases left between them. This CDR3 contains 16 residues. The CDR3 DNA sequence: TGTGCCAGCAGTGAAGTAGGAGGGGCTGGGGCCAACGTCCTGACTTTC. Protein product: CASSEVGGAGANVLTF.

The V call is TRBV28, the J call TRBJ2-5; D may be TRBD1 (6 bases). V was pared by 3 bases and J by 1 base, with 9 bases between. CDR1 is MDHEN, CDR2 SYDVKM, per germline. The CDR3 has 14 residues. The CDR3 spells CASSFLDSQETQYF. The CDR3 bases are TGTGCCAGCAGTTTTCTGGACAGCCAAGAGACCCAGTACTTC.

The V call is TRBV19, the J call TRBJ2-3; D gene unclear. Trimming pared 6 bases from V and 1 base from J, leaving 8 bases between. Germline V gives CDR1 LNHDA, CDR2 SQIVND (reference sequence). The CDR3 loop spans 13 amino acids. The CDR3 loop reads CASSFERTDTQYF. The CDR3 DNA reads TGTGCCAGTAGCTTCGAGCGCACAGATACGCAGTATTTT.

The gene calls are TRBV6-5 and TRBJ2-2, with TRBD1 matching over 9 bases. Looked up from germline, CDR1 is MNHEY and CDR2 is SVGAGI. Trimming at V came to 6 bases and at J to 4 bases, leaving 3 bases not matched to a gene. This CDR3 has 14 residues. For the CDR3, the DNA is TGTGCCAGCAGGGACAGGGGTGGCACCGGGGAGCTGTTTTTT. Residues: CASRDRGGTGELFF.

The rearrangement joins TRBV5-1 to TRBJ2-5; D is unclear. CDR1 SGHRS and CDR2 YFSETQ come from the germline V gene. CDR3 length equals 12 residues. V dropped 4 bases and J dropped 4 bases, with 8 bases sitting between them. The CDR3 DNA reads TGCGCCAGCAGCATTGGTGGAGAGACCCAGTACTTC. Residues: CASSIGGETQYF.

The chain employs TRBV24-1 and TRBJ2-3; no clear D gene. Trimming left V 7 bases short and J 3 bases short, with 7 bases between. Germline V gene lookup returns CDR1 KGHDR and CDR2 SFDVKD. The CDR3 covers 12 residues. Here the CDR3 DNA reads TGTGCCACCAGCATCAGTACAGATACGCAGTATTTT. Translated, it gives CATSISTDTQYF.